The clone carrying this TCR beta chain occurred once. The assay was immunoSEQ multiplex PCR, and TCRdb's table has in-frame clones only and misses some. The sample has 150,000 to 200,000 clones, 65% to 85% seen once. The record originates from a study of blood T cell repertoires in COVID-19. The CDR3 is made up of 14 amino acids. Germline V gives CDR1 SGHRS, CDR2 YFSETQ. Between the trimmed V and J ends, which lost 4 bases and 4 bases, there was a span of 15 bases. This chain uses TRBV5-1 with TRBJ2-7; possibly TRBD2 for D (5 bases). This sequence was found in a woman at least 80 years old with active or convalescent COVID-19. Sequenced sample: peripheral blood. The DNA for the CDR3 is TGCGCCAGCAGCCCTAGGATAGGAGGATACGAGCAGTACTTC. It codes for CASSPRIGGYEQYF. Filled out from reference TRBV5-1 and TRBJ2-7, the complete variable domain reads KAGVTQTPRYLIKTRGQQVTLSCSPISGHRSVSWYQQTPGQGLQFLFEYFSETQRNKGNFPGRFSGRQFSNSRSEMNVSTLELGDSALYLCASSPRIGGYEQYFGPGTRLTVT.